The 16 T cell receptor beta chains below were found in one sample sequenced in a study of blood T cell repertoires in COVID-19. Only in-frame clones appear in the TCRdb table, and some are missing; sequencing was by immunoSEQ multiplex PCR. The table includes fewer than 95,000 clones, more than 70% detected once. Material for sequencing was peripheral blood. Receptors originate from a woman aged 80 or over with acute or convalescent COVID-19.

V gene TRBV5-1 combines with J gene TRBJ1-1; no firm D call. The germline V gene encodes CDR1 SGHRS and CDR2 YFSETQ. Trimming pared 0 bases from V and 1 base from J, leaving 10 bases between. The CDR3 sequence is 15 residues long. CDR3 protein: CASSLDAQPNTEAFF. In DNA, the CDR3 is TGCGCCAGCAGCTTGGACGCACAACCGAACACTGAAGCTTTCTTT.

This clone was recorded only once. This chain connects TRBV25-1 to TRBJ1-1; tentative D call: TRBD1 (5 bases). Germline lookup yields CDR1 MGHDK and CDR2 SYGVNS. V was cut by 2 bases and J by 4 bases, with 11 bases left in between. This CDR3 spans 14 amino acids. Here the CDR3 DNA reads TGTGCCAGCAGTGAACCGGGGAGGGGCACTGAAGCTTTCTTT. Its protein is CASSEPGRGTEAFF.

As to this clone: One end of the junction is discordant with germline, which a read error may explain. The chain joins TRBV7-7 to TRBJ2-3; D call uncertain. There are 13 residues in the CDR3. Germline V gives CDR1 SSHAT, CDR2 FNYEAQ (reference sequence). CDR3 protein: CASSPAGTDTQYF. CDR3 bases: TGTGCTAGCAGCCCCGCCGGGACAGATACGCAGTATTTT.

This chain links TRBV19 with TRBJ1-1; 7 bases match TRBD1. CDR1 and CDR2 from the germline V gene are LNHDA and SQIVND (reference sequence). Unmatched junction bases numbered 4, after V lost 4 bases and J lost 5 bases. The length of the CDR3 is 13 residues. CDR3 region: CASSTQTGTEAFF. Written as DNA, the CDR3 is TGTGCCAGTAGTACCCAGACAGGGACTGAAGCTTTCTTT.

This clone was seen only a few times. The chain employs TRBV18 and TRBJ1-2; D might be TRBD1 (5 bases). V lost 2 bases to trimming and J lost 3 bases, with 7 bases between them. CDR3 length: 13 residues. The V gene's germline CDR1 is KGHSH and CDR2 LQKENI. The CDR3 spells CASSPTGDYGYTF. DNA of the CDR3: TGTGCCAGCTCACCAACGGGGGACTATGGCTACACCTTC.

This clone appeared many times. This rearrangement joins TRBV6-5 to TRBJ1-5; unclear D gene. CDR1 MNHEY and CDR2 SVGAGI come from the germline V gene. Trimming stripped 0 bases from V and 1 base from J, with 7 bases between. The CDR3 has 15 residues. In DNA, the CDR3 is TGTGCCAGCAGTTACTCAGGAGGGAGCAATCAGCCCCAGCATTTT. This translates into CASSYSGGSNQPQHF.

The rearrangement uses TRBV10-3 and TRBJ2-3; D is unresolved. Germline V gene data show CDR1 as ENHRY and CDR2 as SYGVKD. The V end was cut by 3 bases, the J end by 3 bases, with 7 bases between. The CDR3 consists of 13 residues. The CDR3 sequence is CAISDGRTDTQYF. The CDR3, as DNA: TGTGCCATCAGTGATGGCAGGACAGATACGCAGTATTTT.

The V call is TRBV4-3, the J call TRBJ1-4; D possibly corresponds to TRBD1 (5 bases). The V end was cut by 6 bases, the J end by 4 bases, with 15 bases between. CDR1 and CDR2 from the germline V gene are LGHNA and YSLEER. The CDR3 sequence is 15 residues long. The CDR3 here is CASSRIGGDNEKLFF. The DNA for the CDR3 is TGCGCCAGCAGTAGGATCGGGGGTGATAATGAAAAACTGTTTTTT.

The chain is built from TRBV4-3 and TRBJ2-1, with 9 bases fitting TRBD2. This CDR3 has 16 amino acids. The germline V gene encodes CDR1 LGHNA and CDR2 YSLEER. V gave up 4 bases and J gave up 5 bases; unmatched junction bases: 9. The CDR3 loop is CASSPMGSGGHNEQFF. In DNA form, the CDR3 reads TGCGCCAGCAGCCCCATGGGTAGCGGGGGCCACAATGAGCAGTTCTTC.

V gene TRBV9 combines with J gene TRBJ1-2; D uncertain. Germline V gene data show CDR1 as SGDLS and CDR2 as YYNGEE. V was shortened by 10 bases and J by 4 bases, with 23 bases between the two germline ends. This CDR3 is built from 15 residues. CDR3 loop: CARRGPAGPGYGYTF. The CDR3 region has the DNA TGTGCCCGCCGCGGGCCCGCGGGCCCGGGCTATGGCTACACCTTC.

The chain uses TRBV5-1 and TRBJ1-4, with D perhaps TRBD1 (6 bases). The germline gives CDR1 SGHRS, CDR2 YFSETQ. The CDR3 consists of 13 residues. Trimming removed 0 bases at V and 8 bases at J, with 8 bases between. DNA of the CDR3: TGCGCCAGCAGCTTGGGCCAGGGGGAAAAACTGTTTTTT. Amino acid sequence: CASSLGQGEKLFF.

This chain uses TRBV7-8 with TRBJ1-5; no firm D call. Trimming shortened V by 2 bases and J by 0 bases, and 8 bases separated the two germline ends. CDR1 is SGHVS, CDR2 FQNEAQ, per germline. The CDR3 sequence is 15 residues long. The CDR3 loop is CASSLRANSNQPQHF. CDR3 bases: TGTGCCAGCAGCTTAAGAGCTAATAGCAATCAGCCCCAGCATTTT.

The chain couples TRBV15 to TRBJ1-4; tentative D call: TRBD1 (5 bases). Trimming stripped 1 base from V and 6 bases from J, with 18 bases between. CDR1 is LNHNV, CDR2 YYDKDF, per germline (reference sequence). This CDR3 contains 17 residues. The CDR3 DNA reads as TGTGCCACCAGCAGAGTCCCTTTCGACAGTAATGATGAAAAACTGTTTTTT. Protein product: CATSRVPFDSNDEKLFF.

V is TRBV5-4 and J is TRBJ1-6, with D possibly TRBD1 on 6 matching bases. This CDR3 comprises 13 residues. The ends were cut back, 3 bases at V and 10 bases at J, with 11 bases in the middle. Germline V lookup: CDR1 SGHNT, CDR2 YYREEE (reference sequence). For the CDR3, the DNA is TGTGCCAGCAGCTCGGGACAACTCTCACCCCTCCACTTT. It specifies CASSSGQLSPLHF.

This clone has just one count. This rearrangement joins TRBV18 to TRBJ2-2; a possible D gene is TRBD1 (5 bases). Germline values: CDR1 KGHSH, CDR2 LQKENI. V gave up 0 bases and J gave up 2 bases, with 13 bases separating them. The CDR3 runs 17 residues. CDR3 loop: CASSPPRFRDNTGELFF. CDR3 coding DNA: TGTGCCAGCTCACCACCACGTTTCAGGGATAACACCGGGGAGCTGTTTTTT.

This clone was found a few times. Written as DNA, the CDR3 is TGTGCCAGCAGCTCCGGCTTAGGGGGCTTCTATGGCTACACCTTC. As protein: CASSSGLGGFYGYTF. The J gene is TRBJ1-2, the V gene TRBV7-8; 7 bases align to TRBD1. V dropped 4 bases and J dropped 4; count of bases not matched to a gene: 9. The CDR3 runs to 15 residues. Germline-derived CDR1 and CDR2 are SGHVS and FQNEAQ.